This entry is about one TCR beta chain. This specimen belongs to a study of blood T cell repertoires in COVID-19. Across the study: Whether acute or convalescent, the COVID-19 samples came from the United States, Italy and Spain.

The germline gives CDR1 SGHTA, CDR2 FQGNSA. CDR3 size: 18 residues. After removal of 3 bases from V and 4 bases from J, the junction contained 8 bases not matched to a gene. In the study's own analysis: Nucleated cell counts were estimated from reference gene primer amplification. Assay: immunoSEQ multiplex PCR; the TCRdb copy retains only in-frame clones and omits some. Clonal size and the V and J genes are those of that table, whereas D and trimming came from the DNA. The table has some 290,000 clones, around 86% seen once. Sequencing was carried out using peripheral blood. This sequence was found in a man aged 18 to 30 with active or convalescent COVID-19. The chain recombines TRBV7-2 with TRBJ1-6, with 11 bases lining up with TRBD1. The CDR3 region has the DNA TGTGCCAGCAGCTTTAGGGGGACAGGGGGGCTATATAATTCACCCCTCCACTTT. Its translation: CASSFRGTGGLYNSPLHF. Based on the CDR3 plus reference TRBV7-2 and TRBJ1-6, the full variable domain is GAGVSQSPSNKVTEKGKDVELRCDPISGHTALYWYRQSLGQGLEFLIYFQGNSAPDKSGLPSDRFSAERTGGSVSTLTIQRTQQEDSAVYLCASSFRGTGGLYNSPLHFGNGTRLTVT.